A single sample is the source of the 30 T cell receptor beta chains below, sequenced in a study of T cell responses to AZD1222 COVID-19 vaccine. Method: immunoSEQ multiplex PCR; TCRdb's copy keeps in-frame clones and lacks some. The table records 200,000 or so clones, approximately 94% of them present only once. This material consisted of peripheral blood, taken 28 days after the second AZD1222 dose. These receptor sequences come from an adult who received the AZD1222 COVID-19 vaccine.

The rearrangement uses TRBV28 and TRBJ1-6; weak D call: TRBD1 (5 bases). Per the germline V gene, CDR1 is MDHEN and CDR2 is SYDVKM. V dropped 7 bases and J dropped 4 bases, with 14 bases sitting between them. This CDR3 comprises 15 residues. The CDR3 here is CASNWNGGYNSPLHF. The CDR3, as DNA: TGTGCCAGCAATTGGAACGGGGGGTATAATTCACCCCTCCACTTT.

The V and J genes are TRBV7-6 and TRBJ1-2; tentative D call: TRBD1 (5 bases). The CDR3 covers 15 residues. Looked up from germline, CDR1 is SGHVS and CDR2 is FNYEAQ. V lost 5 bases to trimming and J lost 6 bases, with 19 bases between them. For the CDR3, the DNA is TGTGCCAGCAGCGCCTCAGTGGGGGGTTCGGATGGCTACACCTTC. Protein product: CASSASVGGSDGYTF.

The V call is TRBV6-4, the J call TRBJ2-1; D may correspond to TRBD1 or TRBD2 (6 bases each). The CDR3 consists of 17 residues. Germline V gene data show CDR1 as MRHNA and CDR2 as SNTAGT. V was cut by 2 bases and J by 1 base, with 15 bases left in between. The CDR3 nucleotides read TGTGCCAGCAGTGACAGGGGGACTCCCGGTTCCTACAATGAGCAGTTCTTC. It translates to CASSDRGTPGSYNEQFF.

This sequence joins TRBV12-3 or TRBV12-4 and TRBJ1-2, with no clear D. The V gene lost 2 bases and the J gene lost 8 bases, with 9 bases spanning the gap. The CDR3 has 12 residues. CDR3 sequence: CASSLMGGGYTF. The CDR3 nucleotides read TGTGCCAGCAGTTTAATGGGAGGCGGCTACACCTTC.

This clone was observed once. CDR3 in amino acids: CASSSRTGVQPQHF. CDR3 sequence (DNA): TGTGCCAGCAGCTCGCGGACAGGGGTTCAGCCCCAGCATTTT. The chain joins TRBV7-6 to TRBJ1-5; 9 bases match TRBD1. The CDR3 covers 14 residues. Trimming at V came to 4 bases and at J to 6 bases, leaving 4 bases not matched to a gene. Germline loops: CDR1 SGHVS, CDR2 FNYEAQ.

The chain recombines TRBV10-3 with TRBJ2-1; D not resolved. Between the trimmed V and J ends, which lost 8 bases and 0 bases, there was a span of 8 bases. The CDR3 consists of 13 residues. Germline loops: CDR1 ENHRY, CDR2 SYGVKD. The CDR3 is CAISGFSYNEQFF. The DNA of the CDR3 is TGTGCCATCTCGGGCTTCTCCTACAATGAGCAGTTCTTC.

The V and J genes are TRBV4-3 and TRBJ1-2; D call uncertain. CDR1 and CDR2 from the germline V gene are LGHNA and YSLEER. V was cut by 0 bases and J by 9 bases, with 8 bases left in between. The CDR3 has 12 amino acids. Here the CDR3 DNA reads TGCGCCAGCAGCCAAGAACCTTCTAGCTACACCTTC. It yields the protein CASSQEPSSYTF.

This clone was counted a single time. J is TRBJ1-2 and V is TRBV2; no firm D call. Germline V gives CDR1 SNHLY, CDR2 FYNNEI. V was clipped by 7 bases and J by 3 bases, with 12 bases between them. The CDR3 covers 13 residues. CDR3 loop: CASTVERDYGYTF. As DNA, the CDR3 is TGTGCCAGCACGGTGGAGAGGGACTATGGCTACACCTTC.

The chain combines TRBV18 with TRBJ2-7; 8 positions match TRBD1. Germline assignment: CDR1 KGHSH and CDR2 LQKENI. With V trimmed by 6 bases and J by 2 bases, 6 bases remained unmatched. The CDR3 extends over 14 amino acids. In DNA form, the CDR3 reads TGTGCCAGCTCTGACAGGGGAGCCCCCTACGAGCAGTACTTC. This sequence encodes CASSDRGAPYEQYF.

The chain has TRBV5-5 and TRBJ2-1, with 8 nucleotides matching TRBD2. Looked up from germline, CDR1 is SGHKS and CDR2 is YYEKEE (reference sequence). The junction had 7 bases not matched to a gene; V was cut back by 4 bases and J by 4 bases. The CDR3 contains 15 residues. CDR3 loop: CASSALAGLYNEQFF. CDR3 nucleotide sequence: TGTGCCAGCAGCGCCTTAGCGGGGCTATACAATGAGCAGTTCTTC. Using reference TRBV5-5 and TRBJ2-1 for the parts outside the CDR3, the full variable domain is DAGVTQSPTHLIKTRGQQVTLRCSPISGHKSVSWYQQVLGQGPQFIFQYYEKEERGRGNFPDRFSARQFPNYSSELNVNALLLGDSALYLCASSALAGLYNEQFFGPGTRLTVL.

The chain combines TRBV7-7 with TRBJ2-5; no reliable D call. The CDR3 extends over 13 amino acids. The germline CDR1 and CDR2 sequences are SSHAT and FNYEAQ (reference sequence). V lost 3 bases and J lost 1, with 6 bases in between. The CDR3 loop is CASSFSTQETQYF. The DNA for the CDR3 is TGTGCCAGCAGCTTTTCCACCCAAGAGACCCAGTACTTC. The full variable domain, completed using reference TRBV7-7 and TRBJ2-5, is GAGVSQSPRYKVTKRGQDVTLRCDPISSHATLYWYQQALGQGPEFLTYFNYEAQPDKSGLPSDRFSAERPEGSISTLTIQRTEQRDSAMYRCASSFSTQETQYFGPGTRLLVL.

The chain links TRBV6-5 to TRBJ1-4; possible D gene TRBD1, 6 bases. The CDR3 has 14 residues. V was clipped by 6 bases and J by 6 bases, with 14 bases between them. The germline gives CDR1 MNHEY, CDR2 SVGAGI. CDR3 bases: TGTGCCAGCAGCCCCGGACAGCCCGATGAAAAACTGTTTTTT. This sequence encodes CASSPGQPDEKLFF.

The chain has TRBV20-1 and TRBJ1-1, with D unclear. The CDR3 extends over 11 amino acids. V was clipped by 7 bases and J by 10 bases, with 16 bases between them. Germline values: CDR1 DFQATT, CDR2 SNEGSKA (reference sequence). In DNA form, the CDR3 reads TGCAGTGGATGGGTTCCGCCTGGAGCTTTCTTT. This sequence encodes CSGWVPPGAFF.

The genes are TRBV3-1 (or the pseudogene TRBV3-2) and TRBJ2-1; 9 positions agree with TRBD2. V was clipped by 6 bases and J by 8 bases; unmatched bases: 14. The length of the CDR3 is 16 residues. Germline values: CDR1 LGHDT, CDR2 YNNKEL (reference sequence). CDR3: CASSPYSGGLWDEQFF. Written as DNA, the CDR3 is TGTGCCAGCAGTCCATATAGCGGGGGCCTCTGGGATGAGCAGTTCTTC.

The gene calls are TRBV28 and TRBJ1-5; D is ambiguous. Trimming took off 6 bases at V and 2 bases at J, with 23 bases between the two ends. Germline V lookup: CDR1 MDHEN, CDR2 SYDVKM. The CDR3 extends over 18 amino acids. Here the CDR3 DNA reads TGTGCCAGCAGGCCCCTCGCTGACGGCCTGGTGGGCAATCAGCCCCAGCATTTT. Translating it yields CASRPLADGLVGNQPQHF. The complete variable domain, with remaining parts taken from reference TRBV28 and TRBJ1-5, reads DVKVTQSSRYLVKRTGEKVFLECVQDMDHENMFWYRQDPGLGLRLIYFSYDVKMKEKGDIPEGYSVSREKKERFSLILESASTNQTSMYLCASRPLADGLVGNQPQHFGDGTRLSIL.

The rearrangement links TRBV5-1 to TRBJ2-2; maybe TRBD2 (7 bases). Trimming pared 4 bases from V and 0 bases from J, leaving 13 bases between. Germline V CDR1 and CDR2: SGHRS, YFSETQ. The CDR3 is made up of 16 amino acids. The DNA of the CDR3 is TGCGCCAGCAGCCGCGGGGGCGTCTCGAACACCGGGGAGCTGTTTTTT. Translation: CASSRGGVSNTGELFF.

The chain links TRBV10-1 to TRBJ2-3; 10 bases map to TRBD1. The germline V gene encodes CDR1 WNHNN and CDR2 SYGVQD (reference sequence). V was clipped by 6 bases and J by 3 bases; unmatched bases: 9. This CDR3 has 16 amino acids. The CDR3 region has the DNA TGCGCCAGCAGCCCCGACAGGGGGCGAGGAACAGATACGCAGTATTTT. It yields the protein CASSPDRGRGTDTQYF.

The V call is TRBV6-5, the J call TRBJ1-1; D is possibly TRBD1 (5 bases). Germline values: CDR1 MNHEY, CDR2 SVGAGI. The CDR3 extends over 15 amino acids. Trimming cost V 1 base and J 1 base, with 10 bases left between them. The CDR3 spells CASSYFGAGNTEAFF. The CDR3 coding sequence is TGTGCCAGCAGTTACTTTGGGGCGGGGAACACTGAAGCTTTCTTT.

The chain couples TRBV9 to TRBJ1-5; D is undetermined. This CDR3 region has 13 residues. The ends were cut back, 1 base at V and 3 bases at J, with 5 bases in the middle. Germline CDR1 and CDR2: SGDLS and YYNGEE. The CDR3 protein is CASSVRINQPQHF. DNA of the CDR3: TGTGCCAGCAGCGTAAGGATCAATCAGCCCCAGCATTTT.

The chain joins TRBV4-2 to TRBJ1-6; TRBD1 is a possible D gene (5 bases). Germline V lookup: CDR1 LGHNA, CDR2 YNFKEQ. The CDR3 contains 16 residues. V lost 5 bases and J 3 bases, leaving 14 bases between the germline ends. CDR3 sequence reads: CASSSSGQGYNSPLHF. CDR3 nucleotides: TGTGCCAGCAGCTCCTCAGGGCAGGGCTATAATTCACCCCTCCACTTT.

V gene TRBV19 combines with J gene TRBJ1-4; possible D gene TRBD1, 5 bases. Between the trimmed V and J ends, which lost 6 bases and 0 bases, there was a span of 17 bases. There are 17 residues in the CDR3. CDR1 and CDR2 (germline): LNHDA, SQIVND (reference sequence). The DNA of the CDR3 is TGTGCCAGTAGCAGCAGGGCGTTTTATGCAACTAATGAAAAACTGTTTTTT. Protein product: CASSSRAFYATNEKLFF.

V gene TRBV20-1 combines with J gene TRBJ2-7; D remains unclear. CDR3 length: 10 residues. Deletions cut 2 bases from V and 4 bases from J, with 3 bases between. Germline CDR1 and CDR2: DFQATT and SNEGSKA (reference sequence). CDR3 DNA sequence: TGCAGTGCTAGAAAGTACGAGCAGTACTTC. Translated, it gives CSARKYEQYF.

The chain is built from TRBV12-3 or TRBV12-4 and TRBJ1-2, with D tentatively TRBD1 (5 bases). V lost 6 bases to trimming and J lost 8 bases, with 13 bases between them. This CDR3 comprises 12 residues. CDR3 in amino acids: CASSLERGGYTF. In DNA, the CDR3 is TGTGCCAGCAGCCTAGAGAGGGGCGGCTACACCTTC.

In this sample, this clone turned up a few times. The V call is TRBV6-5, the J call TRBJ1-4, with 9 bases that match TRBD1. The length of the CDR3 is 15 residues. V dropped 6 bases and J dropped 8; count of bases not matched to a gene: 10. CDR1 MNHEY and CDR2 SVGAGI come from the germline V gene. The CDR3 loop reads CASRGTGTGKEKLFF. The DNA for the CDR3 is TGTGCCAGCAGGGGGACCGGGACAGGGAAGGAAAAACTGTTTTTT.

For the CDR3, the DNA is TGTGCCACCTCAGGGCGTGAAGGAACGGGGAGCAATCAGCCCCAGCATTTT. Amino acid sequence: CATSGREGTGSNQPQHF. The gene calls are TRBV24-1 and TRBJ1-5; tentative D call: TRBD1 (5 bases). V lost 9 bases, J lost 1 base, and 21 bases lay in between. This CDR3 contains 17 residues. Germline V gene sequence: CDR1 KGHDR, CDR2 SFDVKD.

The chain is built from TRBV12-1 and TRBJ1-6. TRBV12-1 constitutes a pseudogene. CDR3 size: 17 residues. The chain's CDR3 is CASSFAPGRTGNSPLHF. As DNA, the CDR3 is TGTGCCAGCAGCTTTGCCCCCGGACGGACGGGGAATTCACCCCTCCACTTT.

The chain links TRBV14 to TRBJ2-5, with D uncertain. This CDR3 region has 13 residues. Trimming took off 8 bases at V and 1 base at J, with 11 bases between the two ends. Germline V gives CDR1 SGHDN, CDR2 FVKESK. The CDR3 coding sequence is TGTGCCAGCTCAAACCTCGTCCAAGAGACCCAGTACTTC. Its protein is CASSNLVQETQYF.

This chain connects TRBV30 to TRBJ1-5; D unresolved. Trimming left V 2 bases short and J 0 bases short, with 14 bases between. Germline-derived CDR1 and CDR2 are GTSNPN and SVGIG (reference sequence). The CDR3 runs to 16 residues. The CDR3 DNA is TGTGCCTGGAGTTATCGGAACGGGTATAGCAATCAGCCCCAGCATTTT. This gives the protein CAWSYRNGYSNQPQHF.

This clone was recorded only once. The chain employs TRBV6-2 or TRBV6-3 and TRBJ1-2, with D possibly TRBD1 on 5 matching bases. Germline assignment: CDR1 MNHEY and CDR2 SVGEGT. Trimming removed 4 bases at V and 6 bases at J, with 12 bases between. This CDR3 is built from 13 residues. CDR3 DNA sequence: TGTGCCAGCAGTTGGGACCGCTTGAATGGCTACACCTTC. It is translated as CASSWDRLNGYTF.

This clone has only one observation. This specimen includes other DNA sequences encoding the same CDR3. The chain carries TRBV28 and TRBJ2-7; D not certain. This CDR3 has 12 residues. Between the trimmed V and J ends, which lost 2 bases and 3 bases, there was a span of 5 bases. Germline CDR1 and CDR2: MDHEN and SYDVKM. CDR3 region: CASSLGGYEQYF. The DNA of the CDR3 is TGTGCCAGCAGTTTAGGCGGCTACGAGCAGTACTTC.